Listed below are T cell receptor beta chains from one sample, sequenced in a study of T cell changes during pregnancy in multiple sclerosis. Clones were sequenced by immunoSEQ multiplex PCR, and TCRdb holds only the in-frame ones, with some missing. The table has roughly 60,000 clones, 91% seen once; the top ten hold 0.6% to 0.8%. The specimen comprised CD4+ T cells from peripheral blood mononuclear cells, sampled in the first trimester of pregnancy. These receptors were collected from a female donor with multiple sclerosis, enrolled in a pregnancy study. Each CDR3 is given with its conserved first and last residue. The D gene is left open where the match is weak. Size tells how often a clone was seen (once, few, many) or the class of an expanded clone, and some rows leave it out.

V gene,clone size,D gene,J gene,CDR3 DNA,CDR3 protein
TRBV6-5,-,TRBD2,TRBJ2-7,TGTGCCAGCATCCAAGCGGGGAGAAGCTACGAGCAGTACTTC,CASIQAGRSYEQYF
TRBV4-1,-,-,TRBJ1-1,TGCGCCAGCAGCCAACTCCATCTTGGGGGGGCGGACACTTCTGAAGCTTTCTTT,CASSQLHLGGADTSEAFF
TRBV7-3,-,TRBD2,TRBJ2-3,TGTGCCAGCAGCGGGCCGACTAGCGGGGTACACACAGATACGCAGTATTTT,CASSGPTSGVHTDTQYF
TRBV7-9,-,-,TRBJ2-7,TGTGCCAGCAGCCCGCCGGGGTTAGGGACCTACGAGCAGTACTTC,CASSPPGLGTYEQYF
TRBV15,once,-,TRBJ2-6,TGTGCCACCAGCGGGCCCTCAGGGGCCAACGTCCTGACTTTC,CATSGPSGANVLTF
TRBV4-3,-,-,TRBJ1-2,TGCGCCAGCAGCCAAGACCCCCATCCTAACTATGGCTACACCTTC,CASSQDPHPNYGYTF
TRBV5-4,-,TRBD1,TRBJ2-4,TGTGCCAGCAGCTTCGACAGGGGCCTGCCCCAAGGCATTCAGTACTTC,CASSFDRGLPQGIQYF
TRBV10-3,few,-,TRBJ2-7,TGTGCCATCAGTGGGGGACTCACGGGGCAGTACTTC,CAISGGLTGQYF
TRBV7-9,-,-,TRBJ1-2,TGTGCCAGCAGCGCGGGGCCGGGACCTCACATCCATGGCTACACCTTC,CASSAGPGPHIHGYTF
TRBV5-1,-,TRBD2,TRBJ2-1,TGCGCCAGCAGTAGAGCGGGGGTCAGCTCCTACAATGAGCAGTTCTTC,CASSRAGVSSYNEQFF
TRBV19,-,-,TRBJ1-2,TGTGCCAGTGCCCTGGATTACAGAGCTAACTATGGCTACACCTTC,CASALDYRANYGYTF
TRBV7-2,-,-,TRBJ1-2,TGTGCCAGCAGCGCCCGACAGGACTCCTTCTATGGCTACACCTTC,CASSARQDSFYGYTF
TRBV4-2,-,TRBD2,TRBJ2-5,TGTGCCAGCAGCCAAGAGGGGGGGAGGGAGACCCAGTACTTC,CASSQEGGRETQYF
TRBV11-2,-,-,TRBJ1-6,TGTGCCAGCAGCTTAGGTGCTACAGGGAGCTCCTATAATTCACCCCTCCACTTT,CASSLGATGSSYNSPLHF
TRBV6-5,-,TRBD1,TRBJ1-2,TGTGCCAGCAGTATGACCGGGACAGGGAACGGCTACACCTTC,CASSMTGTGNGYTF
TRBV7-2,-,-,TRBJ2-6,TGTGCCACCGATACAGTCTCTGGGGCCAACGTCCTGACTTTC,CATDTVSGANVLTF